These 6 T cell receptor beta chains came from one sample sequenced in a study of T cell repertoires in cytomegalovirus infection. TCRdb itself ran the reads through MiXCR, one entry per CDR3 protein. The sample yields 300,000 to 450,000 distinct CDR3 sequences, around a sixth seen once. The sample taken for sequencing was PBMCs. Receptors originate from a human donor in good health (CMV status not recorded). Some clones in this sample may be carry-over from other donors' samples.

Regarding this clonotype: A junction boundary mismatches the germline segment, possibly from a read error. The CDR3 here is CASSLVKGTGGPYEQYF. The CDR3 coding sequence is TGCGCCAGCAGTTTGGTTAAGGGAACAGGGGGGCCTTACGAGCAGTACTTC. V usage is TRBV5-1 and J usage is TRBJ2-7; 8 bases fit TRBD1. This CDR3 is 17 amino acids long. Germline V gives CDR1 SGHRS, CDR2 YFSETQ.

This clonotype was recorded a few times. V is TRBV10-3 and J is TRBJ2-5; 8 bases are a match to TRBD2. With V trimmed by 6 bases and J by 4 bases, 4 bases remained unmatched. CDR1 and CDR2 (germline): ENHRY, SYGVKD. The CDR3 runs to 13 residues. The CDR3 protein is CAISELAGETQYF. In DNA, the CDR3 is TGTGCCATCAGCGAGCTAGCGGGAGAGACCCAGTACTTC.

The genes are TRBV2 and TRBJ1-1; unclear D gene. This CDR3 contains 16 residues. Germline loops: CDR1 SNHLY, CDR2 FYNNEI. V shed 5 bases and J shed 0 bases, with 16 bases lying between them. DNA of the CDR3: TGTGCCAGCAGTCCTGGGCGAGGGCTAATGAACACTGAAGCTTTCTTT. It translates to CASSPGRGLMNTEAFF.

This clonotype was observed many times. This chain connects TRBV20-1 to TRBJ1-3; D unresolved. This CDR3 contains 16 residues. Trimming removed 1 base at V and 2 bases at J, with 15 bases between. Germline lookup yields CDR1 DFQATT and CDR2 SNEGSKA (reference sequence). This CDR3 reads CSARGSSPSAGNTIYF. CDR3 sequence (DNA): TGCAGTGCTAGAGGGTCTTCGCCGAGCGCTGGAAACACCATATATTTT.

This clonotype occurred many times. The chain employs TRBV7-2 and TRBJ1-5, with D perhaps TRBD1 (5 bases). The germline V gene has CDR1 SGHTA and CDR2 FQGNSA. The CDR3 is 13 amino acids. V gave up 5 bases and J gave up 11 bases, with 16 bases separating them. As DNA, the CDR3 is TGTGCCAGCAGCCCCCAATCCAGGGCAACCCAGCATTTT. The encoded protein is CASSPQSRATQHF.

This clonotype occurred a few times. This sequence joins TRBV28 and TRBJ2-3; 7 nucleotides match TRBD1. Germline loops: CDR1 MDHEN, CDR2 SYDVKM. The CDR3 extends over 13 amino acids. Trimming took 10 bases from V and 1 from J; bases not matched to a gene: 5. The CDR3 is CATRGSGTDTQYF. The CDR3 DNA is TGTGCCACCAGGGGGAGTGGCACAGATACGCAGTATTTT.